Listed below are T cell receptor beta chains from one sample, sequenced in a study of neurological immune-mediated disorders. TCRdb itself ran the 5' RACE reads through MiXCR, one entry per CDR3 protein. The repertoire holds 66,000 or so distinct CDR3 sequences, 4.5% seen once, with 5.5% to 8% in the top ten. The specimen sequenced was PBMCs. All receptors derive from a man aged 25 to 40 with multiple sclerosis. Both conserved end residues are part of each CDR3. The D gene is left open where the match is weak. Size values are once, few and many counts, or a class for expanded clones, and some rows have none.

j_call: TRBJ2-1
v_call: TRBV4-2
clone_size: many
d_call: TRBD2
cdr3_nt: TGTGCCAGTGATAGCGGGGGGGCTTCCTACAATGAGCAGTTCTTC
cdr3_aa: CASDSGGASYNEQFF

j_call: TRBJ2-6
v_call: TRBV24-1
clone_size: many
d_call: .
cdr3_nt: TGTGCCACCAGTGACCCACGTACTGGGGCCAACGTCCTGACTTTC
cdr3_aa: CATSDPRTGANVLTF

j_call: TRBJ1-1
v_call: TRBV5-1
clone_size: many
d_call: .
cdr3_nt: TGCGCCAGCAGCTTGGGCCACCAGGGGACTGAAGCTTTCTTT
cdr3_aa: CASSLGHQGTEAFF

j_call: TRBJ1-1
v_call: TRBV12-3/TRBV12-4
clone_size: many
d_call: .
cdr3_nt: TGTGCCAGCAGGGAGGTGGGGGAGAGAGGTTTCTTT
cdr3_aa: CASREVGERGFF

j_call: TRBJ2-1
v_call: TRBV5-5
clone_size: many
d_call: TRBD2
cdr3_nt: TGTGCCAGCAGCTTGTGGACTAGCGGGTACAATGAGCAGTTCTTC
cdr3_aa: CASSLWTSGYNEQFF

j_call: TRBJ2-1
v_call: TRBV27
clone_size: many
d_call: .
cdr3_nt: TGTGCCAGCAGTCCACTCCTAGCTAGCTCCTACAATGAGCAGTTCTTC
cdr3_aa: CASSPLLASSYNEQFF

j_call: TRBJ2-2
v_call: TRBV6-5
clone_size: many
d_call: TRBD2
cdr3_nt: TGTGCCAGCAGTTCCCGTCCCGGAGCGGGGGGGCCTAGAGGCGGGGAGCTGTTTTTT
cdr3_aa: CASSSRPGAGGPRGGELFF

j_call: TRBJ1-2
v_call: TRBV4-1
clone_size: few
d_call: TRBD1
cdr3_nt: TGCGCCAGCAGCCATCCCCGGTCCCGTGACAGGGAGTATGGCTACACCTTC
cdr3_aa: CASSHPRSRDREYGYTF

j_call: TRBJ2-1
v_call: TRBV11-1
clone_size: many
d_call: .
cdr3_nt: TGTGCCAGCAGCTGGGGGGAATCCTACAATGAGCAGTTCTTC
cdr3_aa: CASSWGESYNEQFF

j_call: TRBJ2-3
v_call: TRBV4-1
clone_size: many
d_call: .
cdr3_nt: TGCGCCAGCAGCCAAGTCGTCGGGTTGGATACGCAGTATTTT
cdr3_aa: CASSQVVGLDTQYF

j_call: TRBJ2-3
v_call: TRBV2
clone_size: many
d_call: TRBD2
cdr3_nt: TGTGCCAGCGGGAGCGGGGGCCCGACAGATACGCAGTATTTT
cdr3_aa: CASGSGGPTDTQYF

j_call: TRBJ2-4
v_call: TRBV5-1
clone_size: many
d_call: TRBD1
cdr3_nt: TGCGCCAGCAGCTTCCTACCCGACAGGGGAACCAAAAACATTCAGTACTTC
cdr3_aa: CASSFLPDRGTKNIQYF

j_call: TRBJ1-5
v_call: TRBV27
clone_size: many
d_call: .
cdr3_nt: TGTGCCAGCAGTCCCGCCAGAGGGCATCAGCCCCAGCATTTT
cdr3_aa: CASSPARGHQPQHF

j_call: TRBJ2-6
v_call: TRBV5-1
clone_size: many
d_call: .
cdr3_nt: TGCGCCAGCAGCTTGGGTGTAGGCGCTGGGGCCAACGTCCTGACTTTC
cdr3_aa: CASSLGVGAGANVLTF

j_call: TRBJ2-7
v_call: TRBV12-3/TRBV12-4
clone_size: few
d_call: .
cdr3_nt: TGTGCCAGCAGTGACAGGCGCAGGACCCACGAGCAGTACTTC
cdr3_aa: CASSDRRRTHEQYF

j_call: TRBJ1-6
v_call: TRBV29-1
clone_size: many
d_call: .
cdr3_nt: TGCAGCGTTGTCTCGGAGCCCCTCCACTTT
cdr3_aa: CSVVSEPLHF

j_call: TRBJ1-1
v_call: TRBV29-1
clone_size: few
d_call: .
cdr3_nt: TGCAGCGTTGTTCGAGGGGCGTTCGAACTGAACACTGAAGCTTTCTTT
cdr3_aa: CSVVRGAFELNTEAFF

j_call: TRBJ1-2
v_call: TRBV15
clone_size: many
d_call: TRBD1
cdr3_nt: TGTGCCACCAGCAGGGACAGGGAGTATGGCTACACCTTC
cdr3_aa: CATSRDREYGYTF

j_call: TRBJ1-1
v_call: TRBV18
clone_size: few
d_call: .
cdr3_nt: TGTGCCAGCTCACTGGACAGAGATAACACTGAAGCTTTCTTT
cdr3_aa: CASSLDRDNTEAFF

j_call: TRBJ1-5
v_call: TRBV6-1
clone_size: few
d_call: .
cdr3_nt: TGTGCCAGCAGTGGTGAGATCACGCAGCCCCAGCATTTT
cdr3_aa: CASSGEITQPQHF

j_call: TRBJ1-1
v_call: TRBV28
clone_size: .
d_call: TRBD1
cdr3_nt: TGTGCCAGCAACGGAGGGCGACAGGGTAAGACTGAAGCTTTCTTT
cdr3_aa: CASNGGRQGKTEAFF

j_call: TRBJ1-1
v_call: TRBV6-5
clone_size: many
d_call: TRBD1
cdr3_nt: TGTGCCAGCAGACTAGGACAGGGGAACACTGAAGCTTTCTTT
cdr3_aa: CASRLGQGNTEAFF

j_call: TRBJ2-3
v_call: TRBV24-1
clone_size: many
d_call: .
cdr3_nt: TGTGCCACCAGGTGGGGGGCAGCAGATACGCAGTATTTT
cdr3_aa: CATRWGAADTQYF

j_call: TRBJ2-3
v_call: TRBV15
clone_size: .
d_call: .
cdr3_nt: TGTGCCACCAGCCAGGGCGGTCCAGATACGCAGTATTTT
cdr3_aa: CATSQGGPDTQYF

j_call: TRBJ2-1
v_call: TRBV7-8
clone_size: many
d_call: .
cdr3_nt: TGTGCCAGCAGCTTACCTCTTCGGGGAGGGGGTGAGCAGTTCTTC
cdr3_aa: CASSLPLRGGGEQFF

j_call: TRBJ1-2
v_call: TRBV7-2
clone_size: many
d_call: TRBD1
cdr3_nt: TGTGCCAGCAGCTCACGCAGGACAGGGCTACTTAACTATGGCTACACCTTC
cdr3_aa: CASSSRRTGLLNYGYTF

j_call: TRBJ2-2
v_call: TRBV4-1
clone_size: .
d_call: .
cdr3_nt: TGCGCCAGTAGCTGGCGGGAAGACACCGGGGAGCTGTTTTTT
cdr3_aa: CASSWREDTGELFF

j_call: TRBJ2-7
v_call: TRBV10-3
clone_size: many
d_call: TRBD1
cdr3_nt: TGTGCCATCAGTGAGCCCTGGACAGGGTACGAGCAGTACTTC
cdr3_aa: CAISEPWTGYEQYF

j_call: TRBJ2-6
v_call: TRBV5-1
clone_size: many
d_call: .
cdr3_nt: TGCGCCAGCAGCGTCCGCTCTGGGGCCAACGTCCTGACTTTC
cdr3_aa: CASSVRSGANVLTF

j_call: TRBJ2-7
v_call: TRBV2
clone_size: many
d_call: .
cdr3_nt: TGTGCCAGCAGTGAACTGGGCGGGTGGAACTACGAGCAGTACTTC
cdr3_aa: CASSELGGWNYEQYF

j_call: TRBJ2-1
v_call: TRBV12-3/TRBV12-4
clone_size: many
d_call: .
cdr3_nt: TGTGCCAGCAGTTTACGACCCAATGAGCAGTTCTTC
cdr3_aa: CASSLRPNEQFF

j_call: TRBJ2-5
v_call: TRBV5-1
clone_size: many
d_call: TRBD1
cdr3_nt: TGCGCCAGCAGCACCGGGACAGGTCAAGAGACCCAGTACTTC
cdr3_aa: CASSTGTGQETQYF

j_call: TRBJ2-3
v_call: TRBV12-3/TRBV12-4
clone_size: many
d_call: TRBD2
cdr3_nt: TGTGCCAGCAGATCCGCGGGGGGCCGAGGAGATACGCAGTATTTT
cdr3_aa: CASRSAGGRGDTQYF

j_call: TRBJ2-2
v_call: TRBV9
clone_size: many
d_call: TRBD1
cdr3_nt: TGTGCCAGCAGCGCCCACCATCGGACAGGACACACCGGGGAGCTGTTTTTT
cdr3_aa: CASSAHHRTGHTGELFF

j_call: TRBJ2-3
v_call: TRBV20-1
clone_size: .
d_call: .
cdr3_nt: TGCAGTGCTATACAGGATACAGATACGCAGTATTTT
cdr3_aa: CSAIQDTDTQYF

j_call: TRBJ1-2
v_call: TRBV10-3
clone_size: many
d_call: .
cdr3_nt: TGTGCCATCAATCGGGGGGGGACCACTCGTAGTTACTATGGCTACACCTTC
cdr3_aa: CAINRGGTTRSYYGYTF

j_call: TRBJ1-2
v_call: TRBV4-1
clone_size: many
d_call: .
cdr3_nt: TGCGCCAGCAGCCAAAGGGGACATTCCGGCTATGGCTACACCTTC
cdr3_aa: CASSQRGHSGYGYTF

j_call: TRBJ2-3
v_call: TRBV5-1
clone_size: .
d_call: .
cdr3_nt: TGCGCCAGCAGCCCGGACAGTCCAGATACGCAGTATTTT
cdr3_aa: CASSPDSPDTQYF

j_call: TRBJ2-7
v_call: TRBV20-1
clone_size: many
d_call: TRBD2
cdr3_nt: TGCAGTGTAGCAGCGGGGGATTCCTACGAGCAGTACTTC
cdr3_aa: CSVAAGDSYEQYF

j_call: TRBJ1-5
v_call: TRBV10-3
clone_size: .
d_call: .
cdr3_nt: TGTGCCATCAGTGAGGCTAGGTCAAAGGGTCAGCCCCAGCATTTT
cdr3_aa: CAISEARSKGQPQHF

j_call: TRBJ2-3
v_call: TRBV4-2
clone_size: many
d_call: .
cdr3_nt: TGTGCCAGCAGCCATTGGGGTAGCACAGATACGCAGTATTTT
cdr3_aa: CASSHWGSTDTQYF

j_call: TRBJ2-3
v_call: TRBV20-1
clone_size: many
d_call: TRBD1
cdr3_nt: TGCAGTGCTAGAGACAGACAGGGGTGGGCAGATACGCAGTATTTT
cdr3_aa: CSARDRQGWADTQYF

j_call: TRBJ2-2
v_call: TRBV5-1
clone_size: many
d_call: TRBD1
cdr3_nt: TGCGCCAGCAGCTCCGACAGGGACACCGGGGAGCTGTTTTTT
cdr3_aa: CASSSDRDTGELFF

j_call: TRBJ2-3
v_call: TRBV6-5
clone_size: many
d_call: TRBD1
cdr3_nt: TGTGCCAGCAGTTACGTAGGACAGGGAGGCCGAGGGGGAGATACGCAGTATTTT
cdr3_aa: CASSYVGQGGRGGDTQYF

j_call: TRBJ1-1
v_call: TRBV5-1
clone_size: medium-sized
d_call: .
cdr3_nt: TGCGCCAGCAGCTTGGGACAGATCACCCCTGCTGAAGCTTTCTTT
cdr3_aa: CASSLGQITPAEAFF

j_call: TRBJ2-1
v_call: TRBV20-1
clone_size: many
d_call: TRBD2
cdr3_nt: TGCAGTGCCGGGACTAGCGGGGGGCCTTCCTACAATGAGCAGTTCTTC
cdr3_aa: CSAGTSGGPSYNEQFF

j_call: TRBJ2-3
v_call: TRBV7-9
clone_size: many
d_call: .
cdr3_nt: TGTGCCAGCAGCTTAGCTAACGGGGGCGTCACAGATACGCAGTATTTT
cdr3_aa: CASSLANGGVTDTQYF

j_call: TRBJ1-4
v_call: TRBV10-2
clone_size: many
d_call: .
cdr3_nt: TGCGCCAGCAGGAGTGGGGTTTTTGAAAAACTGTTTTTT
cdr3_aa: CASRSGVFEKLFF

j_call: TRBJ2-7
v_call: TRBV5-1
clone_size: .
d_call: TRBD1
cdr3_nt: TGCGCCAGCAGCCAACAGGGGGAGCAGTACTTC
cdr3_aa: CASSQQGEQYF

j_call: TRBJ2-1
v_call: TRBV10-1
clone_size: many
d_call: TRBD2
cdr3_nt: TGCGCCAGCAGTGGCCCGGGGCTAGCGGGGGTGGATGAGCAGTTCTTC
cdr3_aa: CASSGPGLAGVDEQFF

j_call: TRBJ2-7
v_call: TRBV7-9
clone_size: .
d_call: TRBD2
cdr3_nt: TGTGCCAGCAGCTTAGGGCGGGGGACGTACGAGCAGTACTTC
cdr3_aa: CASSLGRGTYEQYF

j_call: TRBJ2-7
v_call: TRBV20-1
clone_size: many
d_call: TRBD1
cdr3_nt: TGCAGTGCTAGAGATAGGGGGCAGCAGTACTTC
cdr3_aa: CSARDRGQQYF

j_call: TRBJ2-3
v_call: TRBV18
clone_size: once
d_call: .
cdr3_nt: TGTGCCAGTTCACCACCGGGGAAAACAGATACGCAGTATTTT
cdr3_aa: CASSPPGKTDTQYF